Below are 9 T cell receptor beta chains sequenced from a single sample in a study of blood T cell repertoires in COVID-19. Sequenced by immunoSEQ multiplex PCR; TCRdb stores in-frame clones only, minus some. Seen here are around 120,000 clones, 80% to 90% observed once, and the top ten hold 2.1%. Sequencing was performed on peripheral blood. The receptors shown here come from a human donor in a cohort sampled during active COVID-19.

The J gene is TRBJ2-2, the V gene TRBV9, with 11 bases identical to TRBD2. Germline values: CDR1 SGDLS, CDR2 YYNGEE. The V gene end was trimmed by 2 bases and the J gene end by 4 bases; junction bases not matched to a gene: 4. The CDR3 length is 16 residues. This CDR3 is CASSVGLAEITGELFF. CDR3 nucleotides: TGTGCCAGCAGCGTGGGACTAGCGGAAATCACCGGGGAGCTGTTTTTT.

The J gene is TRBJ2-7, the V gene TRBV7-2; maybe TRBD1 (5 bases). Deletions cut 7 bases from V and 4 bases from J, with 20 bases between. This CDR3 region has 15 residues. Germline V lookup: CDR1 SGHTA, CDR2 FQGNSA. Here the CDR3 DNA reads TGTGCCAGCACCCCATGGGGCAGCCTCGCATACGAGCAGTACTTC. Protein: CASTPWGSLAYEQYF.

The rearrangement uses TRBV4-2 and TRBJ2-3, with 14 positions matching TRBD2. CDR1 is LGHNA and CDR2 is YNFKEQ in the germline V gene. V gave up 0 bases and J gave up 1 base; unmatched junction bases: 9. This CDR3 spans 20 amino acids. The CDR3 spells CASSQEGTSGSKIGTDTQYF. In nucleotides, the CDR3 is TGTGCCAGCAGCCAAGAAGGGACTAGCGGGAGCAAAATAGGCACAGATACGCAGTATTTT.

This chain links TRBV11-2 with TRBJ2-5, with 9 bases that match TRBD2. Per germline, CDR1 SGHAT and CDR2 FQNNGV. J gave up 5 bases and V 4 bases, and 8 bases lay outside the gene matches. CDR3 length: 15 residues. The CDR3 region is CASSSGGGAVETQYF. Here the CDR3 DNA reads TGTGCCAGCAGCTCGGGCGGGGGGGCCGTGGAGACCCAGTACTTC.

The chain recombines TRBV2 with TRBJ2-3, with a tentative D call TRBD2 (6 bases). With 10 bases removed from V and 3 bases from J, the gap between germline ends came to 20 bases. Germline CDR1 and CDR2: SNHLY and FYNNEI. The CDR3 runs to 15 residues. The chain's CDR3 is CAKGKGTGVTDTQYF. The CDR3 DNA follows: TGTGCCAAAGGAAAAGGGACGGGGGTGACAGATACGCAGTATTTT.

This chain joins TRBV6-5 and TRBJ2-7; possible D gene TRBD1, 6 bases. This CDR3 is built from 15 residues. CDR1 and CDR2 (germline): MNHEY, SVGAGI. V was trimmed by 6 bases and J by 2 bases, leaving 17 bases between them. CDR3 amino acids: CASSPLAGAPYEQYF. In DNA form, the CDR3 reads TGTGCCAGCAGCCCCTTGGCAGGGGCCCCCTACGAGCAGTACTTC.

The CDR3 DNA sequence: TGTGCCAGCAGCTCTAGGCAGGGAGGCTATGGCTACACCTTC. It is translated as CASSSRQGGYGYTF. The gene calls are TRBV11-2 and TRBJ1-2, with D perhaps TRBD1 (5 bases). The CDR3 contains 14 residues. With 4 bases removed from V and 4 bases from J, the gap between germline ends came to 13 bases. From germline, CDR1 is SGHAT and CDR2 FQNNGV.

This chain uses TRBV30 with TRBJ1-2, with 8 nucleotides matching TRBD1. J was trimmed by 2 bases and V by 8 bases; bases with no gene match: 4. The CDR3 is 12 amino acids. Germline lookup yields CDR1 GTSNPN and CDR2 SVGIG (reference sequence). CDR3 loop: CARRGRNYGYTF. In DNA, the CDR3 is TGTGCCCGCAGGGGGCGCAACTATGGCTACACCTTC.

The chain combines TRBV27 with TRBJ1-4; TRBD1 matches 8 bases. V trimming: 6 bases; J trimming: 7 bases; junction bases outside the gene matches: 7. Looked up from germline, CDR1 is MNHEY and CDR2 is SMNVEV (reference sequence). The CDR3 loop spans 14 amino acids. CDR3 residues: CASSSDRDGEKLFF. Here the CDR3 DNA reads TGTGCCAGCAGCTCGGACAGGGACGGTGAAAAACTGTTTTTT.